These 17 T cell receptor beta chains were all obtained from the same sample, sequenced in a study of T cells in Graves' hyperthyroidism and ophthalmopathy. The CDR3 regions of TCR beta were amplified from RNA transcripts. Researchers ran a first-round RT-PCR on the TCR CDR3 using the HTBI primer set. TCRdb called the multiplex PCR reads again in MiXCR, with one record for every CDR3 protein. Seen here are about 560,000 distinct CDR3 sequences, 15% to 17% observed once, and the top ten hold 7.3%. The sample taken for sequencing was blood. These receptor sequences come from a woman in her 30s with Graves' hyperthyroidism.

There are many counts of this clonotype. The chain is built from TRBV7-9 and TRBJ1-2, with D hard to call. V gave up 7 bases and J gave up 3 bases, with 18 bases separating them. CDR1 is SEHNR and CDR2 is FQNEAQ in the germline V gene (reference sequence). The CDR3 is made up of 15 amino acids. CDR3 DNA sequence: TGTGCCAGCACCTCCCACACCGACGGGGACTATGGCTACACCTTC. Encoded protein: CASTSHTDGDYGYTF.

This clonotype was observed many times. This sequence joins TRBV6-2 or TRBV6-3 and TRBJ1-1; unclear D gene. The ends were cut back, 1 base at V and 1 base at J, with 4 bases in the middle. The germline CDR1 and CDR2 sequences are MNHEY and SVGEGT. The CDR3 extends over 13 amino acids. CDR3 sequence reads: CASSYYQNTEAFF. CDR3 DNA: TGTGCCAGCAGTTACTATCAGAACACTGAAGCTTTCTTT.

Remarks on this clonotype: The germline gene is not matched at one end of the junction; a read error may be the cause. This rearrangement joins TRBV4-3 to TRBJ2-1; unclear D gene. CDR3 length: 15 amino acids. The germline gives CDR1 LGHNA, CDR2 YSLEER. CDR3 DNA sequence: TGCGCCAGCAGGCAAGACGGTCAGGCGATTAATGAGCAGTTCTTC. This translates into CASRQDGQAINEQFF.

This clonotype was recorded at least ten times. The chain has TRBV7-9 and TRBJ1-1; D remains unclear. CDR3 size: 14 residues. The germline V gene encodes CDR1 SEHNR and CDR2 FQNEAQ (reference sequence). Between the trimmed V and J ends, which lost 10 bases and 3 bases, there was a span of 18 bases. CDR3 bases: TGTGCCACCCGTAATAAGTCGAGTTACACTGAAGCTTTCTTT. It encodes CATRNKSSYTEAFF.

This clonotype has only a few counts. The chain carries TRBV6-1 and TRBJ1-4; D not resolved. The V and J ends lost 6 bases and 8 bases respectively, with 22 bases between them. Germline-derived CDR1 and CDR2 are MNHNS and SASEGT. CDR3 length: 16 residues. The CDR3 sequence: CASSQITGRRKEKLFF. CDR3 DNA sequence: TGTGCCAGCAGCCAAATCACCGGGAGACGCAAAGAAAAACTGTTTTTT.

This clonotype was counted at least ten times. The chain couples TRBV28 to TRBJ2-3, with 9 positions matching TRBD2. The trim removed 3 bases at V and 2 bases at J, leaving 12 bases unmatched. The CDR3 contains 18 residues. Germline V CDR1 and CDR2: MDHEN, SYDVKM. The CDR3 bases are TGTGCCAGCAGTTTCAGTCTAGCGGGAAGGAGCGACACAGATACGCAGTATTTT. It is translated as CASSFSLAGRSDTDTQYF.

This clonotype showed up many times. The rearrangement joins TRBV5-1 to TRBJ1-2; perhaps TRBD1 as D (6 bases). In germline, CDR1 is SGHRS, CDR2 YFSETQ. The CDR3 runs to 15 residues. Deletions cut 5 bases from V and 1 base from J, with 15 bases between. This CDR3 reads CASSPDRTFNYGYTF. In DNA, the CDR3 is TGCGCCAGCAGTCCTGACAGGACCTTTAACTATGGCTACACCTTC.

This clonotype was counted many times. The gene calls are TRBV28 and TRBJ2-5; 7 nucleotides match TRBD2. J lost 5 bases, V lost 6 bases, and 12 bases had no gene match. Germline V gene data show CDR1 as MDHEN and CDR2 as SYDVKM. CDR3 length: 15 amino acids. CDR3 DNA sequence: TGTGCCAGCAGAGCCGGGACTACCGCCGCCGAGACCCAGTACTTC. Its protein is CASRAGTTAAETQYF. The whole variable domain, filled in from reference TRBV28 and TRBJ2-5, reads DVKVTQSSRYLVKRTGEKVFLECVQDMDHENMFWYRQDPGLGLRLIYFSYDVKMKEKGDIPEGYSVSREKKERFSLILESASTNQTSMYLCASRAGTTAAETQYFGPGTRLLVL.

This clonotype was recorded at least ten times. The chain recombines TRBV24-1 with TRBJ2-3, with D possibly being TRBD2 (5 bases). CDR3 size: 13 residues. Germline V gene data show CDR1 as KGHDR and CDR2 as SFDVKD. Trimming took off 6 bases at V and 6 bases at J, with 12 bases between the two ends. The CDR3 loop is CATSRIWEDTQYF. The CDR3 DNA follows: TGTGCCACCAGTCGAATCTGGGAGGATACGCAGTATTTT.

A few counts support this clonotype. The V gene is TRBV14, the J gene TRBJ2-2; no clear D gene. Germline CDR1 and CDR2: SGHDN and FVKESK. Trimming stripped 1 base from V and 6 bases from J, with 6 bases between. This CDR3 has 13 amino acids. Here the CDR3 reads CASSQVQAGELFF. The CDR3 coding sequence is TGTGCCAGCAGCCAAGTGCAAGCCGGGGAGCTGTTTTTT.

The CDR3 bases are TGTGCCAGTAAACAGGGCTATAGCAATCAGCCCCAGCATTTT. Residues: CASKQGYSNQPQHF. The chain combines TRBV19 with TRBJ1-5; D is possibly TRBD1 (6 bases). With 7 bases removed from V and 0 bases from J, the gap between germline ends came to 10 bases. This CDR3 is built from 14 residues. The germline gives CDR1 LNHDA, CDR2 SQIVND (reference sequence).

This clonotype was recorded a few times. The chain employs TRBV15 and TRBJ2-1; TRBD2 matches at 9 bases. The germline CDR1 and CDR2 sequences are LNHNV and YYDKDF (reference sequence). Unmatched junction bases numbered 8, after V lost 1 base and J lost 1 base. The CDR3 extends over 18 amino acids. CDR3 region: CATSRGIGGRGSYNEQFF. The CDR3 nucleotides are TGTGCCACCAGCAGAGGGATCGGCGGGAGGGGGTCCTACAATGAGCAGTTCTTC.

This clonotype was recorded a few times. The V call is TRBV30, the J call TRBJ2-3; D perhaps matches TRBD2 (5 bases). Germline lookup yields CDR1 GTSNPN and CDR2 SVGIG (reference sequence). Trimming took 3 bases from V and 0 from J, leaving 7 bases between them. This CDR3 contains 13 residues. CDR3 region: CAWRAVSTDTQYF. The CDR3 DNA is TGTGCCTGGAGAGCGGTTAGCACAGATACGCAGTATTTT.

The table lists this clonotype with many counts. This rearrangement joins TRBV18 to TRBJ2-7; D uncertain. CDR3 length equals 13 residues. With 3 bases removed from V and 4 bases from J, the gap between germline ends came to 10 bases. Germline V gene sequence: CDR1 KGHSH, CDR2 LQKENI. The CDR3 reads CASSPSSRYEQYF. In DNA form, the CDR3 reads TGTGCCAGCTCACCGAGCTCCCGGTACGAGCAGTACTTC.

The CDR3 DNA is TGTGCCATCAGTGAATTGGGTGGGATTAGTATGTTCTTC. Translation: CAISELGGISMFF. This chain uses TRBV10-3 with TRBJ2-1; D is unresolved. CDR3 size: 13 residues. The germline CDR1 and CDR2 sequences are ENHRY and SYGVKD. The germline V and J ends were trimmed by 3 bases and 15 bases, with 18 bases remaining between them.

This clonotype was recorded at least ten times. The chain has TRBV24-1 and TRBJ2-1; weak D call: TRBD1 (6 bases). CDR3 length: 16 amino acids. CDR1 KGHDR and CDR2 SFDVKD come from the germline V gene. V lost 1 base, J lost 5 bases, and 14 bases lay in between. CDR3 region: CATSDLTGIWDNEQFF. The CDR3 DNA reads TGTGCCACCAGTGATTTAACAGGGATTTGGGACAATGAGCAGTTCTTC.

Points on this clonotype: A much larger clone lies a single base off, so this may be a read error. The chain employs TRBV12-3 or TRBV12-4 and TRBJ1-1; D is unresolved. The CDR3 is 13 residues long. V shed 3 bases and J shed 8 bases, with 13 bases lying between them. The CDR3 region has the DNA TGTGCCAGCAGTTTTGAGCCCCTGAGAGAAGCTTTCTTT. Its protein is CASSFEPLREAFF.